This T cell receptor beta chain was captured by sequencing in a study of response to subunit inactivated influenza vaccine. General study findings and limits: Each seasonal influenza vaccination recruits few new T cells, the authors suggested.

TCRdb re-called the RT-PCR reads with MiXCR, one entry per CDR3 protein. The sample holds hundreds of thousands of distinct CDR3 sequences, over 9.5% seen once. Trimming cost V 0 bases and J 6 bases; bases outside gene matches: 9. The CDR3 sequence is 17 residues long. Germline V gene data show CDR1 as SGHDT and CDR2 as YYEEEE. This clonotype was seen more than once but under ten times. Its antigen is currently unknown. The specimen comprised PBMCs from blood, sampled on the day of vaccination. This receptor was identified in a man between 50 and 59 years old who received an inactivated influenza vaccine. The chain employs TRBV5-6 and TRBJ2-1; 10 bases agree with TRBD2. The CDR3 reads CASSLVGLAIASNEQFF. The CDR3 nucleotides read TGTGCCAGCAGCTTGGTGGGACTAGCGATAGCCTCCAATGAGCAGTTCTTC.